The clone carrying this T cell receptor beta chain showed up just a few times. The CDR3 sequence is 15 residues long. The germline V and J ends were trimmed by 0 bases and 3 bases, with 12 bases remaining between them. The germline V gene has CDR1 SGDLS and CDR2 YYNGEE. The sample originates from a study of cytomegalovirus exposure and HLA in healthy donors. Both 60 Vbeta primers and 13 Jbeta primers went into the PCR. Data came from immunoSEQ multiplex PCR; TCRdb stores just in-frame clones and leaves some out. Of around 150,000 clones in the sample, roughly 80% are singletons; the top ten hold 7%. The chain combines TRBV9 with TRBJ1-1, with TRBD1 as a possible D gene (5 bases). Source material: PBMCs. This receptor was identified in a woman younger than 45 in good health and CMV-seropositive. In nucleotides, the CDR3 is TGTGCCAGCAGCGTAGCCCAAGGGGCCGACACTGAAGCTTTCTTT. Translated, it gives CASSVAQGADTEAFF. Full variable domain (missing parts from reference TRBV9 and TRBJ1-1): DSGVTQTPKHLITATGQRVTLRCSPRSGDLSVYWYQQSLDQGLQFLIQYYNGEERAKGNILERFSAQQFPDLHSELNLSSLELGDSALYFCASSVAQGADTEAFFGQGTRLTVV.